This section outlines one T cell receptor beta chain sequence together with its context. Its antigen is unidentified. V lost 6 bases and J 6 bases, leaving 12 bases between the germline ends. The CDR3 totals 13 residues. The germline V gene has CDR1 MNHEY and CDR2 SMNVEV (reference sequence). Sequencing used immunoSEQ multiplex PCR; TCRdb keeps in-frame clones, though not all of them. The profile shows about 150,000 clones, about 78% of them singletons. The data are from a study of PD-1 blockade in classical Hodgkin lymphoma. Overall study findings and caveats: Exclusion applied to patients who initiated nivolumab less than 1 year following ASCT.

There was relapse after autologous stem cell transplantation in every patient, and there was variation in brentuximab vedotin exposure. Complete response, partial response or progressive disease constituted the best responses recorded. The sample here was peripheral blood mononuclear cells (PBMCs), taken before the second cycle of nivolumab. The receptor was isolated from a human donor with classical Hodgkin lymphoma. The J gene is TRBJ2-1, the V gene TRBV27, with D tentatively TRBD1 (5 bases). CDR3 DNA sequence: TGTGCCAGCAGCCCCGGCAGGGTCAATGAGCAGTTCTTC. Its translation is CASSPGRVNEQFF.